The 22 T cell receptor beta chains presented below share a single source sample, sequenced in a study of early stage breast cancer tumors. Some clones are missing from TCRdb's copy, which holds only in-frame ones; the method was immunoSEQ multiplex PCR. The top ten hold 3.5% of the sample, which has about 72,000 clones, roughly 80% seen once. The sequencing sample was made of blood. Source of these receptors: a person between 55 and 69 years old with breast cancer.

This clone has only one observation. This chain links TRBV10-2 with TRBJ1-6; the D is unclear. This CDR3 is 16 amino acids long. Trimming pared 2 bases from V and 7 bases from J, leaving 15 bases between. The germline V gene has CDR1 WSHSY and CDR2 SAAADI. Written as DNA, the CDR3 is TGCGCCAGCAGTGAGAGGCGGGCCAGAGCCAATTCACCCCTCCACTTT. It codes for CASSERRARANSPLHF.

The count of this clone is one. The chain has TRBV19 and TRBJ2-7; 11 bases are a match to TRBD2. J was trimmed by 4 bases and V by 5 bases; bases with no gene match: 7. Germline V gene data show CDR1 as LNHDA and CDR2 as SQIVND (reference sequence). The CDR3 spans 15 residues. Here the CDR3 reads CASSPGTSGWYEQYF. CDR3 nucleotide sequence: TGTGCCAGTAGTCCTGGGACTAGCGGATGGTACGAGCAGTACTTC. The whole variable domain, remainder taken from reference TRBV19 and TRBJ2-7, is DGGITQSPKYLFRKEGQNVTLSCEQNLNHDAMYWYRQDPGQGLRLIYYSQIVNDFQKGDIAEGYSVSREKKESFPLTVTSAQKNPTAFYLCASSPGTSGWYEQYFGPGTRLTVT.

The chain recombines TRBV29-1 with TRBJ1-1; tentatively, D is TRBD1 (5 bases). This CDR3 spans 14 amino acids. Germline lookup yields CDR1 SQVTM and CDR2 ANQGSEA. With 6 bases removed from V and 10 bases from J, the gap between germline ends came to 24 bases. CDR3 DNA sequence: TGCAGCGTCGGCCGGGATATGGGAGGTCAGGGAGCTTTCTTT. This sequence encodes CSVGRDMGGQGAFF. The full variable domain, in which reference TRBV29-1 and TRBJ1-1 provide the parts outside the CDR3, is SAVISQKPSRDICQRGTSLTIQCQVDSQVTMMFWYRQQPGQSLTLIATANQGSEATYESGFVIDKFPISRPNLTFSTLTVSNMSPEDSSIYLCSVGRDMGGQGAFFGQGTRLTVV.

The V and J genes are TRBV5-1 and TRBJ2-2; possible D gene TRBD2, 5 bases. This CDR3 region has 14 residues. Germline V gives CDR1 SGHRS, CDR2 YFSETQ. V lost 7 bases and J 2 bases, leaving 12 bases between the germline ends. The CDR3 nucleotides are TGCGCCAGCGGCCCCGGGGTCAACACCGGGGAGCTGTTTTTT. Residues: CASGPGVNTGELFF.

This chain joins TRBV2 and TRBJ1-5; 10 nucleotides line up with TRBD1. Germline V CDR1 and CDR2: SNHLY, FYNNEI. J lost 1 base, V lost 6 bases, and 6 bases had no gene match. This CDR3 is built from 16 residues. The CDR3 loop reads CASRTTGGGSNQPQHF. CDR3 nucleotide sequence: TGTGCCAGCAGAACGACAGGGGGCGGGAGCAATCAGCCCCAGCATTTT.

This rearrangement joins TRBV28 to TRBJ1-4, with TRBD1 matching over 10 bases. V shed 5 bases and J 4 bases; nucleotides not matched to a gene: 19. The CDR3 consists of 20 residues. Germline loops: CDR1 MDHEN, CDR2 SYDVKM. CDR3 sequence (DNA): TGTGCCAGCAGTCCCTCCCGGGGACAGGGGCCAAAATTTGATAATGAAAAACTGTTTTTT. It codes for CASSPSRGQGPKFDNEKLFF.

This clone was seen more than once but under ten times. The V and J genes are TRBV5-1 and TRBJ2-7, with TRBD1 identical over 7 bases. The junction had 7 bases not matched to a gene; V was cut back by 4 bases and J by 6 bases. Germline V CDR1 and CDR2: SGHRS, YFSETQ. CDR3 size: 13 residues. CDR3 sequence: CASSPTGESEQYF. Written as DNA, the CDR3 is TGCGCCAGCAGCCCTACAGGGGAGAGCGAGCAGTACTTC. Using reference TRBV5-1 and TRBJ2-7 for the parts outside the CDR3, the full variable domain is KAGVTQTPRYLIKTRGQQVTLSCSPISGHRSVSWYQQTPGQGLQFLFEYFSETQRNKGNFPGRFSGRQFSNSRSEMNVSTLELGDSALYLCASSPTGESEQYFGPGTRLTVT.

This clone was seen only once. V is TRBV28 and J is TRBJ2-3; D remains unclear. Per germline, CDR1 MDHEN and CDR2 SYDVKM. The CDR3 is 14 amino acids. V was cut by 5 bases and J by 2 bases, with 11 bases left in between. The CDR3 is CASSRSGFTDTQYF. Here the CDR3 DNA reads TGTGCCAGCAGTCGTTCGGGTTTCACAGATACGCAGTATTTT.

The chain carries TRBV12-5 and TRBJ2-5; 7 positions agree with TRBD1. V dropped 7 bases and J dropped 2; count of bases not matched to a gene: 4. This CDR3 spans 13 amino acids. CDR1 is LGHNT, CDR2 FRNRAP, per germline. This CDR3 reads CASASTGQETQYF. The DNA for the CDR3 is TGTGCTAGTGCCTCGACAGGGCAAGAGACCCAGTACTTC.

The V gene is TRBV5-1, the J gene TRBJ2-1; 8 nucleotides agree with TRBD2. The CDR3 length is 14 residues. CDR1 is SGHRS, CDR2 YFSETQ, per germline. V shed 0 bases and J 9 bases; nucleotides not matched to a gene: 5. The CDR3 nucleotides read TGCGCCAGCAGCTTGGGAGCGGGGGATCGTGAGCAGTTCTTC. Protein: CASSLGAGDREQFF.

The chain joins TRBV6-5 to TRBJ2-4; 7 positions agree with TRBD1. The CDR3 spans 14 residues. Germline V gives CDR1 MNHEY, CDR2 SVGAGI. V was clipped by 0 bases and J by 10 bases; unmatched bases: 6. DNA of the CDR3: TGTGCCAGCAGTTACTCGGAGACAGGGAATATTCAGTACTTC. Its protein product is CASSYSETGNIQYF.

This rearrangement joins TRBV30 to TRBJ2-1, with TRBD2 matching over 10 bases. With 6 bases clipped from V and 8 bases from J, the junction kept 10 bases outside the gene matches. The CDR3 sequence is 14 residues long. Germline CDR1 reads GTSNPN; CDR2 reads SVGIG (reference sequence). The CDR3 loop is CACKRGGLRDEQFF. CDR3 nucleotide sequence: TGTGCCTGCAAGCGGGGGGGCCTTCGGGATGAGCAGTTCTTC.

J is TRBJ2-1 and V is TRBV11-3; 7 bases align to TRBD1. Trimming cost V 4 bases and J 4 bases; bases outside gene matches: 4. This CDR3 has 14 amino acids. CDR1 and CDR2 (germline): SGHNT, YENEEA. The CDR3 protein is CASSSGQEYNEQFF. CDR3 sequence (DNA): TGTGCCAGCAGCTCCGGACAGGAATACAATGAGCAGTTCTTC.

This sequence joins TRBV5-6 and TRBJ2-7; the D is unclear. Germline-derived CDR1 and CDR2 are SGHDT and YYEEEE. This CDR3 is 12 amino acids long. V lost 4 bases to trimming and J lost 3 bases, with 8 bases between them. The CDR3 DNA is TGTGCCAGCAGCGCTAACTACTACGAGCAGTACTTC. Amino acid sequence: CASSANYYEQYF.

In this sample, this clone turned up once. V usage is TRBV11-3 and J usage is TRBJ2-1, with 8 bases aligning to TRBD2. V was clipped by 3 bases and J by 7 bases; unmatched bases: 14. Germline loops: CDR1 SGHNT, CDR2 YENEEA. CDR3 length equals 17 residues. The CDR3 protein is CASSFIGAGGQGNEQFF. As DNA, the CDR3 is TGTGCCAGCAGCTTCATTGGGGCGGGAGGCCAAGGGAATGAGCAGTTCTTC.

The genes are TRBV11-2 and TRBJ1-1, with D perhaps TRBD1 (6 bases). The CDR3 is 15 residues long. Per germline, CDR1 SGHAT and CDR2 FQNNGV. The V end was cut by 5 bases, the J end by 1 base, with 14 bases between. The CDR3 nucleotides read TGTGCCAGCAGCCAGAGGTGGGGACAGAACACTGAAGCTTTCTTT. This codes for CASSQRWGQNTEAFF.

V is TRBV15 and J is TRBJ1-3; D is ambiguous. Trimming stripped 1 base from V and 4 bases from J, with 11 bases between. CDR1 LNHNV and CDR2 YYDKDF come from the germline V gene (reference sequence). There are 15 residues in the CDR3. CDR3 in DNA: TGTGCCACCAGCAGAGCAGTCCTATACGGAAACACCATATATTTT. This translates into CATSRAVLYGNTIYF.

CDR3 loop: CASSLNPRGEQFF. CDR3 nucleotides: TGCGCCAGCAGCTTGAATCCCCGAGGTGAGCAGTTCTTC. V and J are TRBV5-1 and TRBJ2-1; D not resolved. The CDR3 totals 13 residues. V dropped 1 base and J dropped 9 bases, with 11 bases sitting between them. The germline gives CDR1 SGHRS, CDR2 YFSETQ. Drawing the rest from reference TRBV5-1 and TRBJ2-1, the complete variable domain is KAGVTQTPRYLIKTRGQQVTLSCSPISGHRSVSWYQQTPGQGLQFLFEYFSETQRNKGNFPGRFSGRQFSNSRSEMNVSTLELGDSALYLCASSLNPRGEQFFGPGTRLTVL.

In its sample, this clone was seen once. J is TRBJ2-3 and V is TRBV15, with 7 bases fitting TRBD2. This CDR3 has 16 amino acids. The V gene's germline CDR1 is LNHNV and CDR2 YYDKDF (reference sequence). The V segment lost 3 bases and the J segment 0 bases; nucleotides outside the gene matches: 6. CDR3 residues: CATSRGGGASTDTQYF. The CDR3 bases are TGTGCCACCAGCAGGGGGGGAGGGGCAAGCACAGATACGCAGTATTTT.

The rearrangement uses TRBV28 and TRBJ2-3, with D possibly TRBD2 on 6 matching bases. The CDR3 spans 13 residues. Germline V CDR1 and CDR2: MDHEN, SYDVKM. The V and J ends lost 3 bases and 7 bases respectively, with 11 bases between them. The CDR3 nucleotides are TGTGCCAGCAGTTTCGTGGGGGGACATACGCAGTATTTT. Amino acids: CASSFVGGHTQYF.

There are a few counts of this clone. The V gene is TRBV5-5, the J gene TRBJ1-4, with D unresolved. The CDR3 consists of 14 residues. V was trimmed by 4 bases and J by 6 bases, leaving 13 bases between them. The germline gives CDR1 SGHKS, CDR2 YYEKEE (reference sequence). The CDR3 bases are TGTGCCAGCAGCAAGGAATTTGTCTATGAAAAACTGTTTTTT. Amino acids: CASSKEFVYEKLFF.

In this sample, this clone turned up a few times. The chain combines TRBV18 with TRBJ1-2; 9 nucleotides line up with TRBD1. V dropped 6 bases and J dropped 7; count of bases not matched to a gene: 15. This CDR3 has 16 amino acids. The germline V gene has CDR1 KGHSH and CDR2 LQKENI. For the CDR3, the DNA is TGTGCCAGCTCCGAAAGAACCGGGACAGGGACTACTGGCTACACCTTC. Translation: CASSERTGTGTTGYTF.